Below, 5 T cell receptor beta chains from the same sample are listed, as sequenced in a study of Ad26.COV2.S vaccination and SARS-CoV-2 variants. The treatment was: around 19 received Ad26.COV2.S at low or high dose, single or two shots; roughly five received placebo; per-sample allocation not given. Samples came from day 63 after the first vaccine or placebo injection. Method: immunoSEQ multiplex PCR; TCRdb's copy keeps in-frame clones and lacks some. The data contain over 450,000 clones, about 88% of them singletons. Specimen: peripheral blood, collected in a trial of Ad26.COV2.S vaccine versus placebo. The receptors come from a person between 18 and 65 years old who received the Ad26.COV2.S COVID-19 vaccine or a placebo.

The chain couples TRBV6-5 to TRBJ2-7; either TRBD1 or TRBD2 may supply D (5 bases each). In germline, CDR1 is MNHEY, CDR2 SVGAGI. The CDR3 length is 15 residues. V was pared by 7 bases and J by 2 bases, with 18 bases between. For the CDR3, the DNA is TGTGCCAGCAACCTAAGGGGTGAGGAGGCCTACGAGCAGTACTTC. Residues: CASNLRGEEAYEQYF.

The chain employs TRBV15 and TRBJ2-3, with 9 nucleotides matching TRBD2. With 4 bases clipped from V and 4 bases from J, the junction kept 6 bases outside the gene matches. Germline V gene lookup returns CDR1 LNHNV and CDR2 YYDKDF (reference sequence). The CDR3 length is 15 residues. The CDR3 DNA reads as TGTGCCACCAGCAAGGGACTAGCAGTCGCAGATACGCAGTATTTT. It codes for CATSKGLAVADTQYF.

Remarks on this clone: This specimen includes other DNA sequences encoding the same CDR3. The gene calls are TRBV5-4 and TRBJ1-2; TRBD1 might be the D (6 bases). The CDR3 consists of 13 residues. V was cut by 2 bases and J by 2 bases, with 7 bases left in between. CDR1 is SGHNT, CDR2 YYREEE, per germline (reference sequence). The CDR3 sequence: CASSLGGNYGYTF. The CDR3 DNA is TGTGCCAGCAGCTTAGGGGGGAACTATGGCTACACCTTC.

V gene TRBV28 combines with J gene TRBJ1-1; D possibly corresponds to TRBD1 (5 bases). Germline CDR1 MDHEN, CDR2 SYDVKM. V lost 10 bases, J lost 5 bases, and 14 bases lay in between. The CDR3 has 12 residues. Written as DNA, the CDR3 is TGTGCCACCATATCGGGGGAAACTGAAGCTTTCTTT. Residues: CATISGETEAFF.

The J gene is TRBJ1-1, the V gene TRBV2; D ambiguous. CDR3 length: 14 residues. In germline, CDR1 is SNHLY, CDR2 FYNNEI. Trimming took off 7 bases at V and 0 bases at J, with 12 bases between the two ends. Here the CDR3 reads CASIAGLMNTEAFF. CDR3 nucleotide sequence: TGTGCCAGCATAGCGGGGTTGATGAACACTGAAGCTTTCTTT.